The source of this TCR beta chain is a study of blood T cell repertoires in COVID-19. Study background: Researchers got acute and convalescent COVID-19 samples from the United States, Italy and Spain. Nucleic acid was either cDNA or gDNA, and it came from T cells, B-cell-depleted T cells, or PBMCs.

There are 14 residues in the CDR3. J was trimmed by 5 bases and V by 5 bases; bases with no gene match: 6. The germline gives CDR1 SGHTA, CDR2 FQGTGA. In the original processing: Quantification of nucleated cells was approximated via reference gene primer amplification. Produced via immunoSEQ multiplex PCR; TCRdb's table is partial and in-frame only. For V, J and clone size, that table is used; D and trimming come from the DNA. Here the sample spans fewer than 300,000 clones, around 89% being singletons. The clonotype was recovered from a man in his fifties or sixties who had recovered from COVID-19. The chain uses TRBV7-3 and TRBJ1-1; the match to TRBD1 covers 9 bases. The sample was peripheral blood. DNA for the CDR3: TGTGCCAGCAGCCTGACAGGGGGTGTTACTGAAGCTTTCTTT. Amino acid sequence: CASSLTGGVTEAFF.